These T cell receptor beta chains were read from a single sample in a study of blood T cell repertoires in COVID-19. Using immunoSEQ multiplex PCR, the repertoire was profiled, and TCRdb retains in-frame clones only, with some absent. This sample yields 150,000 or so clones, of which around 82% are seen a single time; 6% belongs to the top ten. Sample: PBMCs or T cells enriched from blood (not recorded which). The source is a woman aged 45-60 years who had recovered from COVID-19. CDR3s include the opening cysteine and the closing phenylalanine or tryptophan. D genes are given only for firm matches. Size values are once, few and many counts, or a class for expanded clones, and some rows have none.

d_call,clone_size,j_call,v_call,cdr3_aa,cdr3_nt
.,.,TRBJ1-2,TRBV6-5,CASRGDLANYGYTF,TGTGCCAGCAGGGGGGACTTAGCTAACTATGGCTACACCTTC
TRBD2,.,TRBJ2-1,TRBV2,CATIWTSSYNEQFF,TGTGCCACAATATGGACTAGCAGCTACAATGAGCAGTTCTTC
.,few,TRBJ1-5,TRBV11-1,CASSPGGGTESQPQHF,TGTGCCAGCAGCCCAGGTGGGGGGACTGAAAGTCAGCCCCAGCATTTT
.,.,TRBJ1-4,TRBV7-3,CASSLTRGNEKLFF,TGTGCCAGCAGCTTAACACGGGGTAATGAAAAACTGTTTTTT
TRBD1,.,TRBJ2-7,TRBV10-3,CAISEQGAYEQYF,TGTGCCATCAGTGAGCAGGGGGCCTACGAGCAGTACTTC
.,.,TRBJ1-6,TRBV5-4,CASSLAKQGNSPLHF,TGTGCCAGCAGCCTAGCTAAACAGGGAAATTCACCCCTCCACTTT
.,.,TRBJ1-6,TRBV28,CASSLNRHFLDSPLHF,TGTGCCAGCAGTTTAAATCGACATTTTTTGGATTCACCCCTCCACTTT
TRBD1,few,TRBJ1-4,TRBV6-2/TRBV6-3,CASSYPHRGRREKLFF,TGTGCCAGCAGTTACCCCCACAGGGGTCGGCGTGAAAAACTGTTTTTT
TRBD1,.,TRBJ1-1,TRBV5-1,CASSWTGTGGNTEAFF,TGCGCCAGCAGCTGGACGGGGACAGGGGGGAACACTGAAGCTTTCTTT
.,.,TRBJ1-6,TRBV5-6,CASTGGAINSPLHF,TGTGCCAGCACGGGGGGGGCGATCAATTCACCCCTCCACTTT
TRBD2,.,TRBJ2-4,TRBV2,CASSEGGRRAQYF,TGTGCCAGCAGTGAGGGGGGGAGGAGAGCTCAGTACTTC
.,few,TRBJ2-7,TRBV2,CASSSEIYEQYF,TGTGCCAGTAGTTCCGAGATCTACGAGCAGTACTTC
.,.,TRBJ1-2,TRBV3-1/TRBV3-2,CASSQHNENYGYTF,TGTGCCAGCAGCCAACATAATGAGAACTATGGCTACACCTTC
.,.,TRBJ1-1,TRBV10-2,CASRKLGQTNTEAFF,TGCGCCAGCAGGAAATTAGGACAGACGAACACTGAAGCTTTCTTT
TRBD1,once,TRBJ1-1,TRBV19,CASSGQGFTEAFF,TGTGCCAGTAGTGGACAGGGCTTTACTGAAGCTTTCTTT
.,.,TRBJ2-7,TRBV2,CASIFGSEAYEQYF,TGTGCCAGCATCTTCGGATCAGAGGCCTACGAGCAGTACTTC
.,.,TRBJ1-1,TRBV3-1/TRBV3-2,CASSPSSLAEAFF,TGTGCCAGCAGCCCGTCATCTCTGGCCGAAGCTTTCTTT
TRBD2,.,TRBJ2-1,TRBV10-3,CAIRGLAGAFSYNEQFF,TGTGCCATCAGGGGACTAGCGGGGGCCTTCTCCTACAATGAGCAGTTCTTC
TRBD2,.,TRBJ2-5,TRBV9,CASSVASGGHQETQYF,TGTGCCAGCAGCGTAGCCAGCGGGGGACACCAAGAGACCCAGTACTTC
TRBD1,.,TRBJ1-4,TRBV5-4,CASSSMEGAGEKLFF,TGTGCCAGCAGCTCCATGGAGGGGGCAGGGGAAAAACTGTTTTTT
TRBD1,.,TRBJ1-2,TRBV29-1,CSVGGQAHYGYTF,TGCAGCGTGGGGGGACAGGCACACTATGGCTACACCTTC
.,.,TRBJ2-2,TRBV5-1,CASSLSSDKDTGELFF,TGCGCCAGCAGCTTGTCTTCCGACAAGGACACCGGGGAGCTGTTTTTT
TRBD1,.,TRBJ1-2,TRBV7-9,CASSLTGQEHYGYTF,TGTGCCAGCAGCTTGACGGGACAGGAACACTATGGCTACACCTTC
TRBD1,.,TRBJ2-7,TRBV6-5,CASSRGQGLGYEQYF,TGTGCCAGCAGCCGAGGACAGGGTCTAGGCTACGAGCAGTACTTC
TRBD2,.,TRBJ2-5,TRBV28,CASNPRGGWETQYF,TGTGCCAGCAACCCCCGGGGGGGCTGGGAGACCCAGTACTTC
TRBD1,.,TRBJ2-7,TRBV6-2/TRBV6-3,CASSLDRSSYEQYF,TGTGCCAGCAGCCTGGACAGGAGCTCCTACGAGCAGTACTTC
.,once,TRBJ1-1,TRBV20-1,CSANDPRVNTEAFF,TGCAGTGCTAATGACCCGCGGGTGAACACTGAAGCTTTCTTT
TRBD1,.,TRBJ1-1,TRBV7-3,CASSPQGGWETEAFF,TGTGCCAGCAGCCCCCAGGGGGGCTGGGAAACTGAAGCTTTCTTT
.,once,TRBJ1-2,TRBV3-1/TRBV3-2,CASSRQTNYGYTF,TGTGCCAGCAGCCGTCAGACTAACTATGGCTACACCTTC
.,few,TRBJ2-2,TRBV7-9,CASSYLQTGELFF,TGTGCCAGCAGCTATCTCCAGACAGGGGAGCTGTTTTTT
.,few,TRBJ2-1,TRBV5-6,CASSLDPAGLYNEQFF,TGTGCCAGCAGCTTGGACCCCGCAGGACTCTACAATGAGCAGTTCTTC
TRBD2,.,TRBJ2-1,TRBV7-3,CASSSPAGGLGEQFF,TGTGCCAGCAGCTCCCCGGCGGGGGGGCTAGGTGAGCAGTTCTTC
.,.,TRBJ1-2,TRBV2,CASSPHPANYGYTF,TGTGCCAGCAGCCCCCACCCGGCTAACTATGGCTACACCTTC
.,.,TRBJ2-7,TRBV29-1,CSVESPGKWQYF,TGCAGCGTTGAATCCCCAGGGAAGTGGCAGTACTTC
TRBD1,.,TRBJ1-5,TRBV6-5,CASSDRGNQPQHF,TGTGCCAGCAGCGACAGGGGCAATCAGCCCCAGCATTTT
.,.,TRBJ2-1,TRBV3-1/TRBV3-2,CASSQEGLSNEQFF,TGTGCCAGCAGCCAAGAGGGGCTTAGTAATGAGCAGTTCTTC
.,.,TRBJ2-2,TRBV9,CASSVRGPNTGELFF,TGTGCCAGCAGCGTTAGGGGTCCCAACACCGGGGAGCTGTTTTTT
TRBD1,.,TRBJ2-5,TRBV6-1,CASSEGQQETQYF,TGTGCCAGCAGTGAGGGACAGCAAGAGACCCAGTACTTC
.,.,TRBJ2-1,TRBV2,CASSQGTTEQFF,TGTGCCAGCAGTCAAGGGACAACCGAGCAGTTCTTC
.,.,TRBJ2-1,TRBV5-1,CASSPGGDDEQFF,TGCGCCAGCAGCCCCGGCGGTGACGATGAGCAGTTCTTC
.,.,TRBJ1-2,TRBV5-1,CASSLDAGNYYGYTF,TGCGCCAGCAGCTTGGATGCAGGGAATTACTATGGCTACACCTTC
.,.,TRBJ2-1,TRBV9,CASSVTSSSYNEQFF,TGTGCCAGCAGCGTTACCTCCAGCTCCTACAATGAGCAGTTCTTC
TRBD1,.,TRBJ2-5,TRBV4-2,CASSQAYQGAETQYF,TGTGCCAGCAGCCAAGCCTATCAGGGGGCAGAGACCCAGTACTTC
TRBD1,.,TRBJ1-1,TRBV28,CASSLSTGPEAFF,TGTGCCAGCAGTTTATCGACAGGGCCTGAAGCTTTCTTT
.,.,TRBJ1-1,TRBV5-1,CASSLAGMNTEAFF,TGCGCCAGCAGCTTGGCCGGGATGAACACTGAAGCTTTCTTT
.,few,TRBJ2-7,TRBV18,CASSLGATYEQYF,TGTGCCAGCTCACTCGGTGCCACCTACGAGCAGTACTTC